Here is one T cell receptor (beta chain) with its context. This entry comes from a study of shared T cell receptors in the human thymus. Sequencing used immunoSEQ multiplex PCR; TCRdb keeps in-frame clones, though not all of them. The sample shows 450,000 to 650,000 clones, around three quarters of them seen only once. This CDR3 spans 12 amino acids. The ends were cut back, 6 bases at V and 10 bases at J, with 13 bases in the middle. Germline V lookup: CDR1 MNHEY, CDR2 SVGAGI. The sample was also linked to a second study, of human thymus T cells.

The chain combines TRBV6-5 with TRBJ1-5; D gene unclear. The specimen sequenced was thymocytes. The clonotype originates from a boy in the first two years of life with a congenital heart defect. As DNA, the CDR3 is TGTGCCAGCAGGGGTAAAGAGGATCCCCAGCATTTT. Its translation: CASRGKEDPQHF.